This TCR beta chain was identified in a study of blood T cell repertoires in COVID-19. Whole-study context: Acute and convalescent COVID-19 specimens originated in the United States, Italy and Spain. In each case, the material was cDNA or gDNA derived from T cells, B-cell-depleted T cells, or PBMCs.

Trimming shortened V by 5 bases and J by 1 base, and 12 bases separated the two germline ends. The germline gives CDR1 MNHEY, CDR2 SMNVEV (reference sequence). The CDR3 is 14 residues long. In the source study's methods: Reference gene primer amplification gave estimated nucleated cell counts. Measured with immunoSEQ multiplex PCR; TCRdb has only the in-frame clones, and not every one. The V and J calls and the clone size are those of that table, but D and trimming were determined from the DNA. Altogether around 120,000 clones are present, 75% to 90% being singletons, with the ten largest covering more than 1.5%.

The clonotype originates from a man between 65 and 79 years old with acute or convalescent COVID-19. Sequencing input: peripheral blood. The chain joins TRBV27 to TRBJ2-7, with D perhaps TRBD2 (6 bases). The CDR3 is CASSAGLLSYEQYF. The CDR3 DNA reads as TGTGCCAGCAGTGCGGGACTTCTTTCCTACGAGCAGTACTTC.